The text below deals with one T cell receptor (beta chain). The patients chosen for sequencing had shown expansion of CD8+CD57+ cells (detected by flow cytometry). Researchers used genomic DNA as the template to profile TCR beta VDJ and CDR3. TCRdb used MiXCR to reprocess the reads, holding one entry per CDR3 protein. The sample has 200,000 or so distinct CDR3 sequences; around 45% are singletons. The sample is drawn from a study of CD8+CD57+ T cells in acquired aplastic anemia. Looking at the study overall: Quantities of DNA derived from sorted CD4+ and CD8+ cells averaged approximately 3 ug.

CDR1 and CDR2 (germline): DFQATT, SNEGSKA (reference sequence). The CDR3 runs 14 residues. After removal of 5 bases from V and 3 bases from J, the junction contained 7 bases not matched to a gene. This chain joins TRBV20-1 and TRBJ2-1; 7 nucleotides line up with TRBD2. The clonotype comes from a human donor with aplastic anemia. Material: sorted CD4+, CD8+, or CD8+CD57+ T cells (not recorded which) from PBMCs. CDR3 DNA: TGCAGTGCTGCCCCCCTAGCGGACTACAATGAGCAGTTCTTC. It encodes CSAAPLADYNEQFF.